The 32 T cell receptor beta chains below were found in one sample sequenced in a study of response to subunit inactivated influenza vaccine. TCRdb itself ran the RT-PCR reads through MiXCR, one entry per CDR3 protein. The table has under 550,000 distinct CDR3 sequences, approximately 7.2% seen once. The sequencing used PBMCs from blood, collected around 25 months after vaccination. The source of these receptors is a man aged 50-75 years who received an inactivated influenza vaccine.

This clonotype has a handful of counts. The chain recombines TRBV6-2 or TRBV6-3 with TRBJ2-1; 9 bases are a match to TRBD1. Germline CDR1 MNHEY, CDR2 SVGEGT. The CDR3 runs 15 residues. The trim removed 6 bases at V and 7 bases at J, leaving 10 bases unmatched. CDR3 sequence: CASSQYRGQTNEQFF. The CDR3 DNA sequence: TGTGCCAGCAGCCAATACAGGGGGCAGACTAATGAGCAGTTCTTC.

This clonotype appeared many times. This chain links TRBV27 with TRBJ2-7; 12 positions match TRBD2. The CDR3 has 17 residues. Germline assignment: CDR1 MNHEY and CDR2 SMNVEV (reference sequence). Germline trimming cut 5 bases from V and 3 bases from J; bases unmatched to any gene: 11. CDR3 DNA: TGTGCCAGCAGTCCAAATACCGGGACTAGCGGGTTCTACGAGCAGTACTTC. As protein: CASSPNTGTSGFYEQYF.

CDR3 DNA: TGTGCCAGCAGCTCGCAGGGGGCTGGGTCCAATGAGCAGTTCTTC. Residues: CASSSQGAGSNEQFF. The chain recombines TRBV11-1 with TRBJ2-1; 8 bases are shared with TRBD1. The germline CDR1 and CDR2 sequences are SGHAT and FQDESV (reference sequence). Losses at the gene ends were 4 bases for V and 6 bases for J; bases not matched to a gene: 8. The CDR3 totals 15 residues.

The chain links TRBV12-3 or TRBV12-4 to TRBJ2-5; the match to TRBD1 covers 10 bases. This CDR3 contains 14 residues. Trimming took 6 bases from V and 6 from J; bases not matched to a gene: 7. The CDR3 sequence: CASRPGQGSQTQYF. The CDR3 nucleotides read TGTGCCAGCAGACCGGGACAGGGGTCGCAGACCCAGTACTTC.

The J gene is TRBJ2-7, the V gene TRBV6-5; 9 nucleotides align to TRBD1. Germline V CDR1 and CDR2: MNHEY, SVGAGI. The CDR3 consists of 16 residues. J gave up 3 bases and V 0 bases, and 6 bases lay outside the gene matches. CDR3 coding DNA: TGTGCCAGCAGTTACTCGATGGGACAGGGTTTCTACGAGCAGTACTTC. Translation: CASSYSMGQGFYEQYF.

This clonotype was observed at least ten times. The genes are TRBV14 and TRBJ2-2; 7 bases map to TRBD1. In germline, CDR1 is SGHDN, CDR2 FVKESK. Trimming took 2 bases from V and 4 from J; bases not matched to a gene: 4. The CDR3 contains 15 residues. DNA for the CDR3: TGTGCCAGCAGCCAACGCCCAGGGGGCACCGGGGAGCTGTTTTTT. It encodes CASSQRPGGTGELFF.

This clonotype was recorded at least ten times. This chain uses TRBV5-1 with TRBJ1-2; 9 bases map to TRBD1. This CDR3 is 15 amino acids long. J was trimmed by 4 bases and V by 0 bases; bases with no gene match: 4. Germline loops: CDR1 SGHRS, CDR2 YFSETQ. CDR3 DNA sequence: TGCGCCAGCAGCTTGGGGGACAGGGAGGGCTATGGCTACACCTTC. Translating gives CASSLGDREGYGYTF.

This clonotype was counted a single time. The CDR3 reads CASSQDSDTQYF. The CDR3, as DNA: TGTGCCAGCAGCCAAGATTCGGATACGCAGTATTTT. V is TRBV4-2 and J is TRBJ2-3, with D unclear. The CDR3 is 12 amino acids. The V and J ends lost 0 bases and 6 bases respectively, with 4 bases between them. CDR1 and CDR2 (germline): LGHNA, YNFKEQ.

This chain links TRBV5-1 with TRBJ2-7, with D uncertain. This CDR3 region has 14 residues. Germline V CDR1 and CDR2: SGHRS, YFSETQ. Deletions cut 2 bases from V and 5 bases from J, with 14 bases between. CDR3 sequence: CASSFEVPSDEQYF. The CDR3 nucleotides are TGCGCCAGCAGCTTCGAAGTACCGTCCGACGAGCAGTACTTC.

The J gene is TRBJ2-1, the V gene TRBV12-3 or TRBV12-4; D gene ambiguous. The CDR3 length is 14 residues. The V gene lost 6 bases and the J gene lost 6 bases, with 15 bases spanning the gap. CDR3 sequence: CASRRETGLNEQFF. The CDR3 bases are TGTGCCAGCAGGAGAGAGACCGGCCTCAATGAGCAGTTCTTC.

This clonotype was counted many times. V gene TRBV12-3 or TRBV12-4 combines with J gene TRBJ1-1; D uncertain. Between the trimmed V and J ends, which lost 4 bases and 8 bases, there was a span of 8 bases. The CDR3 is 11 amino acids. The CDR3 sequence: CASSSGGEAFF. The CDR3 DNA reads as TGTGCCAGCAGTTCTGGCGGCGAAGCTTTCTTT.

CDR3 sequence reads: CASSPDSRQPGGYTF. The CDR3 DNA follows: TGCGCCAGCAGCCCGGACAGCCGGCAGCCGGGTGGCTACACCTTC. The rearrangement links TRBV5-1 to TRBJ1-2, with D maybe TRBD1 (6 bases). The germline V gene has CDR1 SGHRS and CDR2 YFSETQ. The V and J ends lost 4 bases and 7 bases respectively, with 20 bases between them. This CDR3 contains 15 residues.

This clonotype was seen a few times. This CDR3 reads CASSFSVGREQYF. CDR3 nucleotide sequence: TGTGCCAGCAGTTTTTCCGTCGGACGCGAGCAGTACTTC. The chain is built from TRBV27 and TRBJ2-7; no clear D gene. This CDR3 comprises 13 residues. Germline V lookup: CDR1 MNHEY, CDR2 SMNVEV (reference sequence). V gave up 3 bases and J gave up 6 bases, with 12 bases separating them.

This clonotype turned up a few times. The rearrangement uses TRBV10-3 and TRBJ2-7; perhaps TRBD2 as D (5 bases). The ends were cut back, 3 bases at V and 6 bases at J, with 9 bases in the middle. Germline CDR1 and CDR2: ENHRY and SYGVKD. The CDR3 is made up of 12 amino acids. The chain's CDR3 is CAISENGGEQYF. The CDR3 bases are TGTGCCATCAGTGAAAATGGAGGCGAGCAGTACTTC.

In its sample, this clonotype was seen many times. The rearrangement joins TRBV20-1 to TRBJ2-1; 7 bases are a match to TRBD2. The CDR3 extends over 14 amino acids. The junction had 8 bases not matched to a gene; V was cut back by 2 bases and J by 7 bases. CDR1 and CDR2 from the germline V gene are DFQATT and SNEGSKA (reference sequence). The CDR3 DNA follows: TGCAGTGCTAGAAGCCGGGACTACGTAAATGAGCAGTTCTTC. It encodes CSARSRDYVNEQFF.

The chain combines TRBV11-2 with TRBJ2-4; maybe TRBD2 (5 bases). In germline, CDR1 is SGHAT, CDR2 FQNNGV. The germline V and J ends were trimmed by 1 base and 4 bases, with 14 bases remaining between them. This CDR3 has 16 amino acids. The CDR3: CASSLVRWRAKNIQYF. As DNA, the CDR3 is TGTGCCAGCAGCTTAGTTCGATGGCGGGCAAAAAACATTCAGTACTTC.

The genes are TRBV20-1 and TRBJ2-7; no clear D. V lost 1 base, J lost 1 base, and 8 bases lay in between. The CDR3 has 13 amino acids. Germline V gene data show CDR1 as DFQATT and CDR2 as SNEGSKA (reference sequence). The CDR3 DNA sequence: TGCAGTGCTAGAGGTACTTCTTCCTACGAGCAGTACTTC. Residues: CSARGTSSYEQYF.

This clonotype appeared once. The genes are TRBV7-8 and TRBJ2-1, with D maybe TRBD2 (5 bases). The CDR3 has 15 amino acids. Trimming removed 5 bases at V and 3 bases at J, with 14 bases between. From germline, CDR1 is SGHVS and CDR2 FQNEAQ. CDR3 in DNA: TGTGCCAGCAGCCTCGGACTGGCACGCTACAATGAGCAGTTCTTC. Translation: CASSLGLARYNEQFF.

V is TRBV12-3 or TRBV12-4 and J is TRBJ1-5, with D unresolved. The CDR3 covers 11 residues. V shed 6 bases and J shed 9 bases, with 9 bases lying between them. This CDR3 is CASRKTGPQHF. CDR3 sequence (DNA): TGTGCCAGCAGGAAAACCGGGCCCCAGCATTTT.

This clonotype has just a few counts. The chain is built from TRBV20-1 and TRBJ2-1; the match to TRBD2 covers 12 bases. This CDR3 contains 17 residues. V gave up 5 bases and J gave up 0 bases; unmatched junction bases: 8. Per germline, CDR1 DFQATT and CDR2 SNEGSKA (reference sequence). As DNA, the CDR3 is TGCAGTGCTCTGACTAGCGGGGGTACCAGCTCCTACAATGAGCAGTTCTTC. This translates into CSALTSGGTSSYNEQFF.

The chain employs TRBV20-1 and TRBJ2-3; D not certain. Germline CDR1 DFQATT, CDR2 SNEGSKA (reference sequence). The CDR3 is 11 residues long. Trimming pared 3 bases from V and 6 bases from J, leaving 7 bases between. The CDR3 spells CSARLDDTQYF. In DNA form, the CDR3 reads TGCAGTGCTAGGTTGGATGATACGCAGTATTTT.

The CDR3 DNA follows: TGTGCCAGCAGTTTACCGACAGCGAACACTGAAGCTTTCTTT. It translates to CASSLPTANTEAFF. This chain links TRBV6-2 or TRBV6-3 with TRBJ1-1; perhaps TRBD1 as D (5 bases). The length of the CDR3 is 14 residues. V shed 4 bases and J shed 1 base, with 10 bases lying between them. Germline values: CDR1 MNHEY, CDR2 SVGEGT.

The rearrangement links TRBV20-1 to TRBJ2-1; D call uncertain. V lost 6 bases, J lost 7 bases, and 10 bases lay in between. Germline V gives CDR1 DFQATT, CDR2 SNEGSKA (reference sequence). The CDR3 is 11 residues long. CDR3: CSAAPWNEQFF. The CDR3 region has the DNA TGCAGTGCAGCTCCTTGGAATGAGCAGTTCTTC.

This CDR3 is CSARGLGYSNQPQHF. In nucleotides, the CDR3 is TGCAGTGCTAGAGGTCTGGGATATAGCAATCAGCCCCAGCATTTT. The chain uses TRBV20-1 and TRBJ1-5; D not resolved. Germline V gene data show CDR1 as DFQATT and CDR2 as SNEGSKA (reference sequence). The CDR3 has 15 residues. V lost 1 base and J lost 0, with 10 bases in between.

The sample holds many counts of this clonotype. The J gene is TRBJ2-5, the V gene TRBV3-1; no clear D. This CDR3 region has 13 residues. The germline V gene encodes CDR1 LGHDT and CDR2 YNNKEL (reference sequence). The ends were cut back, 0 bases at V and 6 bases at J, with 8 bases in the middle. Written as DNA, the CDR3 is TGTGCCAGCAGCCAAGATCGTGGAAAGACCCAGTACTTC. Residues: CASSQDRGKTQYF.

This clonotype came up many times. The chain combines TRBV6-1 with TRBJ1-4, with D possibly being TRBD1 (5 bases). Germline values: CDR1 MNHNS, CDR2 SASEGT. The CDR3 consists of 17 residues. The V and J ends lost 5 bases and 8 bases respectively, with 24 bases between them. The CDR3 nucleotides read TGTGCCAGCAGTCAGAGCCCGGGGCGGGGTATGGGAGAAAAACTGTTTTTT. It codes for CASSQSPGRGMGEKLFF.

This clonotype was found a few times. This sequence joins TRBV20-1 and TRBJ2-4; 7 nucleotides line up with TRBD1. The V segment lost 5 bases and the J segment 8 bases; nucleotides outside the gene matches: 15. Per germline, CDR1 DFQATT and CDR2 SNEGSKA (reference sequence). The CDR3 runs 15 residues. The CDR3 DNA follows: TGCAGTGCTTCACGACAGGGCCAAGGTTCGGACATTCAGTACTTC. Residues: CSASRQGQGSDIQYF.

This clonotype is a singleton in its sample. J is TRBJ2-2 and V is TRBV7-3, with 12 bases lining up with TRBD1. This CDR3 has 17 residues. Trimming cost V 5 bases and J 6 bases; bases outside gene matches: 10. Germline V gene lookup returns CDR1 SGHTA and CDR2 FQGTGA. DNA of the CDR3: TGTGCCAGCAGCGCCCAGCCGGGACAGGGGGCGTCCGGGGAGCTGTTTTTT. It codes for CASSAQPGQGASGELFF.

The chain has TRBV25-1 and TRBJ2-4; 7 nucleotides agree with TRBD1. This CDR3 spans 15 amino acids. Unmatched junction bases numbered 3, after V lost 3 bases and J lost 1 base. Germline V CDR1 and CDR2: MGHDK, SYGVNS. CDR3 protein: CASSDQGDAKNIQYF. The CDR3 region has the DNA TGTGCCAGCAGTGATCAGGGGGACGCCAAAAACATTCAGTACTTC. Filled out from reference TRBV25-1 and TRBJ2-4, the complete variable domain reads EADIYQTPRYLVIGTGKKITLECSQTMGHDKMYWYQQDPGMELHLIHYSYGVNSTEKGDLSSESTVSRIRTEHFPLTLESARPSHTSQYLCASSDQGDAKNIQYFGAGTRLSVL.

This clonotype was counted between two and nine times. This rearrangement joins TRBV14 to TRBJ2-7, with 10 bases identical to TRBD2. V dropped 4 bases and J dropped 2; count of bases not matched to a gene: 8. The CDR3 runs to 16 residues. The germline V gene has CDR1 SGHDN and CDR2 FVKESK. The CDR3 protein is CASSPQGLAATYEQYF. The CDR3 coding sequence is TGTGCCAGCAGCCCGCAAGGACTAGCGGCCACCTACGAGCAGTACTTC.

J is TRBJ1-5 and V is TRBV6-1; D is undetermined. Between the trimmed V and J ends, which lost 8 bases and 1 base, there was a span of 12 bases. Germline V gene lookup returns CDR1 MNHNS and CDR2 SASEGT. The CDR3 contains 14 residues. This CDR3 is CASQTFGSNQPQHF. DNA for the CDR3: TGTGCCAGCCAGACCTTCGGGAGCAATCAGCCCCAGCATTTT.

In its sample, this clonotype was seen a few times. V is TRBV5-1 and J is TRBJ2-7; tentatively, D is TRBD2 (6 bases). Trimming pared 4 bases from V and 2 bases from J, leaving 10 bases between. Germline V lookup: CDR1 SGHRS, CDR2 YFSETQ. The CDR3 totals 13 residues. The CDR3 here is CASSEGLTYEQYF. CDR3 sequence (DNA): TGCGCCAGCAGCGAGGGACTGACCTACGAGCAGTACTTC.